The present T cell receptor beta chain was sequenced within a study of blood T cell repertoires in COVID-19. Study summary: COVID-19 samples, acute and convalescent, were from the United States, Italy and Spain. PBMCs, B-cell-depleted T cells, or T cells provided the cDNA or gDNA that made up the material.

The CDR3 runs 15 residues. V was cut by 5 bases and J by 0 bases, with 11 bases left in between. Germline V gene sequence: CDR1 SGHNT, CDR2 YENEEA. How the authors handled the data: Reference gene primer amplification gave estimated nucleated cell counts. Measured with immunoSEQ multiplex PCR; TCRdb has only the in-frame clones, and not every one. The V and J calls and clone size are taken from that table; D and trimming were inferred from the DNA. The sample has about 74,000 clones, approximately 86% seen once; the top ten hold 1.5% to 2.5%. The clonotype originates from a woman older than 75 with active or convalescent COVID-19. The V gene is TRBV11-3, the J gene TRBJ1-3; D unresolved. Sequencing was done on a sample of peripheral blood. Written as DNA, the CDR3 is TGTGCCAGCAGCCCACGCGTACTCTCTGGAAACACCATATATTTT. Its translation: CASSPRVLSGNTIYF.